The 3 T cell receptor beta chains in this list originate from one sample, sequenced in a study of T cells after yellow fever vaccination. In TCRdb, the 5' RACE reads were re-called with MiXCR into one record per CDR3 protein. Of some 340,000 distinct CDR3 sequences in the sample, about 4% are singletons; the top ten hold 20% to 25%. The specimen was PBMCs, collected 5 days after the yellow fever booster vaccination. The receptors come from a man aged 18 to 30 who received the YFV17D yellow fever vaccine.

This clonotype has a handful of counts. The chain links TRBV5-1 to TRBJ1-1, with D perhaps TRBD1 (6 bases). The V end lost 4 bases, the J end lost 4 bases, and 14 bases lay between the germline ends. This CDR3 spans 14 amino acids. Germline V lookup: CDR1 SGHRS, CDR2 YFSETQ. CDR3 sequence: CASSTPGAGTEAFF. The CDR3 DNA follows: TGCGCCAGCAGCACCCCAGGGGCGGGCACTGAAGCTTTCTTT.

This clonotype was seen many times. The chain carries TRBV20-1 and TRBJ2-1; 12 bases are a match to TRBD2. The ends lost 6 bases at V and 5 bases at J; junction bases unmatched: 8. The CDR3 covers 15 residues. Looked up from germline, CDR1 is DFQATT and CDR2 is SNEGSKA (reference sequence). The CDR3 nucleotides read TGCAGTGCATTTACTAGCGGGGGGAGAGACAATGAGCAGTTCTTC. It codes for CSAFTSGGRDNEQFF.

This chain joins TRBV5-5 and TRBJ2-5; D not certain. V lost 1 base and J lost 5, with 15 bases in between. This CDR3 region has 15 residues. CDR1 and CDR2 from the germline V gene are SGHKS and YYEKEE (reference sequence). The CDR3 region has the DNA TGTGCCAGCAGCTTGTTCACAGCCTCGCAGGAGACCCAGTACTTC. Residues: CASSLFTASQETQYF.